Presented here are 25 T cell receptor beta chains from one specimen sequenced in a study of T cell clusters in autoimmune cytopenias. TRB rearrangements were amplified by touch-down multiplex PCR with mixed TRB-A/B primers. TCRdb derives one entry per CDR3 protein from the multiplex PCR reads, leaving out DNA. Listed are some 4,000 distinct CDR3 sequences; around 70% falls within the top ten. Each sample's input was approximately 270 ng genomic DNA, 30,000 to 45,000 genome equivalents. The sample also formed part of further work on T cell repertoires in aging, cancer and after chemotherapy.

Sequenced material: peripheral blood. The receptor set was obtained from a human donor in good health.

The gene calls are TRBV19 and TRBJ2-3; TCRdb's D gene call, TRBD2, goes unchecked for lack of DNA. CDR3 length equals 17 residues. CDR1 LNHDA and CDR2 SQIVND come from the germline V gene (reference sequence). The chain's CDR3 is CASSIRGSAGGMDTQYF.

The gene calls are TRBV19 and TRBJ1-2; without DNA, the TCRdb call of TRBD1 cannot be checked. From germline, CDR1 is LNHDA and CDR2 SQIVND (reference sequence). The CDR3 sequence is 16 residues long. This chain's CDR3 is CASSMDRGITNYGYTF. The full variable domain, rest sourced from reference TRBV19 and TRBJ1-2, is DGGITQSPKYLFRKEGQNVTLSCEQNLNHDAMYWYRQDPGQGLRLIYYSQIVNDFQKGDIAEGYSVSREKKESFPLTVTSAQKNPTAFYLCASSMDRGITNYGYTFGSGTRLTVV.

The chain uses TRBV27 and TRBJ2-3. CDR3 length equals 13 residues. The V gene's germline CDR1 is MNHEY and CDR2 SMNVEV (reference sequence). The CDR3 spells CASSSNGPDTQYF.

The J gene is TRBJ2-7, the V gene TRBV11-1; TCRdb's D call of TRBD2 is untestable without DNA. CDR1 is SGHAT and CDR2 is FQDESV in the germline V gene (reference sequence). The CDR3 consists of 15 residues. The CDR3 here is CASSLYRAGASEQYF.

V usage is TRBV4-2 and J usage is TRBJ1-6. CDR3 length: 14 amino acids. Germline V gene lookup returns CDR1 LGHNA and CDR2 YNFKEQ. This chain's CDR3 is CASSQDLRNSPLHF.

The genes are TRBV6-5 and TRBJ2-2; lacking DNA, the TRBD1 call made by TCRdb goes unchecked. Germline V CDR1 and CDR2: MNHEY, SVGAGI. This CDR3 spans 15 amino acids. The chain's CDR3 is CASKKIDRDDGELFF.

The gene calls are TRBV4-2 and TRBJ2-1; TCRdb's D call of TRBD2 is untestable without DNA. Per the germline V gene, CDR1 is LGHNA and CDR2 is YNFKEQ. This CDR3 is built from 15 residues. Here the CDR3 reads CASSTSGGSYNEQFF.

The rearrangement joins TRBV12-3 or TRBV12-4 to TRBJ2-3; TCRdb's D call, TRBD2, is unchecked because there is no DNA. The CDR3 covers 19 residues. The CDR3 spells CASSLYGTSGREITDTQYF.

The rearrangement links TRBV6-1 to TRBJ2-1; TCRdb designates TRBD2, a call that cannot be tested without DNA. The germline CDR1 and CDR2 sequences are MNHNS and SASEGT. The CDR3 consists of 14 residues. CDR3 residues: CASSYREGASEQFF.

The chain has TRBV27 and TRBJ1-5; lacking DNA, the TRBD1 call made by TCRdb goes unchecked. This CDR3 has 12 residues. Germline lookup yields CDR1 MNHEY and CDR2 SMNVEV (reference sequence). CDR3 loop: CASGRGNQPQHF.

This chain links TRBV20-1 with TRBJ1-4; TCRdb names TRBD1, which stays unverified in the absence of DNA. The length of the CDR3 is 13 residues. Germline CDR1 and CDR2: DFQATT and SNEGSKA (reference sequence). The CDR3 is CSPRQTKSEKLFF.

The chain carries TRBV19 and TRBJ2-1; TCRdb names TRBD2, which stays unverified in the absence of DNA. The CDR3 has 16 amino acids. CDR1 and CDR2 from the germline V gene are LNHDA and SQIVND (reference sequence). The CDR3 reads CASSIDQGLAGNEQFF.

The chain recombines TRBV12-3 or TRBV12-4 with TRBJ2-1. CDR3 length equals 15 residues. The CDR3 protein is CASSRQGSSYNEQFF.

The chain joins TRBV6-2 or TRBV6-3 to TRBJ1-1. Germline V gene data show CDR1 as MNHEY and CDR2 as SVGEGT. This CDR3 spans 12 amino acids. CDR3 in amino acids: CASSYVGAEAFF.

In terms of frequency, this clonotype is medium-sized. The J gene is TRBJ2-7, the V gene TRBV5-6; TCRdb returns TRBD1, unconfirmable since there is no DNA. Germline CDR1 and CDR2: SGHDT and YYEEEE. The CDR3 is made up of 12 amino acids. The CDR3 is CASSRDVYEQYF.

The genes are TRBV19 and TRBJ2-6. The CDR3 is made up of 16 amino acids. CDR1 and CDR2 (germline): LNHDA, SQIVND (reference sequence). CDR3 amino acids: CASSVRILSGANVLTF.

This rearrangement joins TRBV10-3 to TRBJ1-5. Germline CDR1 and CDR2: ENHRY and SYGVKD. The CDR3 extends over 14 amino acids. The CDR3 here is CAISESGEWEPQHF.

This clonotype is labeled medium-sized based on frequency. The gene calls are TRBV19 and TRBJ2-1. This CDR3 has 12 amino acids. CDR1 LNHDA and CDR2 SQIVND come from the germline V gene (reference sequence). The CDR3 sequence: CASSYRRNEQFF. Variable domain in full (rest from reference TRBV19 and TRBJ2-1): DGGITQSPKYLFRKEGQNVTLSCEQNLNHDAMYWYRQDPGQGLRLIYYSQIVNDFQKGDIAEGYSVSREKKESFPLTVTSAQKNPTAFYLCASSYRRNEQFFGPGTRLTVL.

The chain uses TRBV10-3 and TRBJ2-1; as DNA is missing, the TRBD2 call by TCRdb cannot be tested. Germline-derived CDR1 and CDR2 are ENHRY and SYGVKD. The length of the CDR3 is 13 residues. Here the CDR3 reads CASLAGENNEQFF.

CDR3 protein: CATSRGVAGEGTQYF. The rearrangement links TRBV15 to TRBJ2-3; checking the TCRdb D call of TRBD2 is not possible without DNA. This CDR3 is 15 amino acids long. CDR1 is LNHNV, CDR2 YYDKDF, per germline (reference sequence).

The gene calls are TRBV12-3 or TRBV12-4 and TRBJ2-2; TCRdb's assignment of TRBD1 cannot be checked, as there is no DNA. The CDR3 is 13 residues long. The CDR3 loop is CASSGYLGGELFF.

The chain employs TRBV12-3 or TRBV12-4 and TRBJ2-3; the D gene TCRdb calls, TRBD2, cannot be checked with no DNA. The CDR3 has 14 residues. The CDR3 sequence is CASSWTGGADTQYF.

The rearrangement joins TRBV6-2 or TRBV6-3 to TRBJ1-5; TCRdb lists TRBD1, though no DNA is available to test this call. Germline V CDR1 and CDR2: MNHEY, SVGEGT. CDR3 length: 16 amino acids. CDR3 amino acids: CASRYPGQGIHQPQHF.

This clonotype registers medium-sized by frequency. This sequence joins TRBV5-4 and TRBJ2-1; the TRBD1 assignment by TCRdb is unverifiable without DNA. Germline lookup yields CDR1 SGHNT and CDR2 YYREEE (reference sequence). The CDR3 covers 17 residues. CDR3 sequence: CASSLEPGPSPYNEQFF. Complete variable domain (other parts from reference TRBV5-4 and TRBJ2-1): ETGVTQSPTHLIKTRGQQVTLRCSSQSGHNTVSWYQQALGQGPQFIFQYYREEENGRGNFPPRFSGLQFPNYSSELNVNALELDDSALYLCASSLEPGPSPYNEQFFGPGTRLTVL.

The J gene is TRBJ2-4, the V gene TRBV12-3 or TRBV12-4; TCRdb proposes TRBD1, but this gene call is untestable without DNA. The CDR3 loop spans 15 amino acids. CDR3 sequence reads: CASSLVTGGGSIQYF.